This T cell receptor beta chain originates from a study of identical twins. Study outcomes and limitations: Out-of-frame alpha sequences shared by twins were enriched for low generation probability.

This clonotype was counted a few times. Antigen specificity is unknown. TCRdb used MiXCR to reprocess the 5' RACE reads, holding one entry per CDR3 protein. The data hold 500,000 to 650,000 distinct CDR3 sequences, with just over 7% observed a single time. The CDR3 is 13 residues long. Germline loops: CDR1 SGHKS, CDR2 YYEKEE (reference sequence). Trimming removed 4 bases at V and 3 bases at J, with 8 bases between. In addition, the sample was reused for a study of yellow fever vaccine responses in identical twins.

Sequenced input: PBMCs. This TCR derives from a woman aged 18-29 years in good health. The chain employs TRBV5-5 and TRBJ1-5, with D uncertain. The CDR3 here is CASSQTDNQPQHF. The CDR3 DNA is TGTGCCAGCAGCCAAACAGACAATCAGCCCCAGCATTTT.